These T cell receptor beta chains were read from a single sample in a study of CD4 T cell repertoires and nickel. One entry per CDR3 protein results from TCRdb running MiXCR on the RT-PCR reads. Here the sample spans more than 300 distinct CDR3 sequences, roughly 50% being singletons. The sequenced material came from CD4+ T cells from blood, not recorded whether cultured. The origin of the receptors is a human donor in a nickel allergy study, with or without nickel allergy (not recorded which). It is not recorded whether this sample comes from one donor or several. Each CDR3 is given with its conserved first and last residue. The order of the fields is CDR3 DNA, CDR3 protein, D gene, V gene, J gene, clone size. A D gene is named only where the DNA matches it firmly. Clone size is shown for a subset of rows, as once, few, many or a class of expanded clone.

cdr3_nt: TGTGCCAGCAGTTACCAGGGACTTCAAACAACCTACGAGCAGTACTTC; cdr3_aa: CASSYQGLQTTYEQYF; d_call: -; v_call: TRBV6-6; j_call: TRBJ2-7; clone_size: few
cdr3_nt: TGTGCCAGCTCACCATCTGGGGGCGTCGGTGAAAAACTGTTTTTT; cdr3_aa: CASSPSGGVGEKLFF; d_call: -; v_call: TRBV18; j_call: TRBJ1-4; clone_size: -
cdr3_nt: TGTGCCACCGAGGCGCAAGGAGAAGGCACAGATACGCAGTATTTT; cdr3_aa: CATEAQGEGTDTQYF; d_call: -; v_call: TRBV28; j_call: TRBJ2-3; clone_size: few
cdr3_nt: TGTGCCAGCAGCCTAACGGGACTAGGCACAGATACGCAGTATTTT; cdr3_aa: CASSLTGLGTDTQYF; d_call: TRBD2; v_call: TRBV7-2; j_call: TRBJ2-3; clone_size: few
cdr3_nt: TGCAGCGTTTCAAGAGGGGGGAACACTGAAGCTTTCTTT; cdr3_aa: CSVSRGGNTEAFF; d_call: -; v_call: TRBV29-1; j_call: TRBJ1-1; clone_size: -
cdr3_nt: TGTGCCAGTAATCCCGGGACAGGGGGCAACTATGGCTACACCTTC; cdr3_aa: CASNPGTGGNYGYTF; d_call: TRBD1; v_call: TRBV19; j_call: TRBJ1-2; clone_size: -
cdr3_nt: TGTGCCAGCAGTCTAGATAGGGAGACCCAGTACTTC; cdr3_aa: CASSLDRETQYF; d_call: -; v_call: TRBV6-1; j_call: TRBJ2-5; clone_size: few
cdr3_nt: TGTGCCAGCAGCCCGAGTCCGACCTTCTACAATGAGCAGTTCTTC; cdr3_aa: CASSPSPTFYNEQFF; d_call: -; v_call: TRBV7-2; j_call: TRBJ2-1; clone_size: few
cdr3_nt: TGTGCCAGCAGAGAAGGCTTTAGCTCATCCTACGAGCAGTACTTC; cdr3_aa: CASREGFSSSYEQYF; d_call: -; v_call: TRBV7-2; j_call: TRBJ2-7; clone_size: few
cdr3_nt: TGTGCCAGTACCCCGGACAGGGTCAGGCAGCCCCAGCATTTT; cdr3_aa: CASTPDRVRQPQHF; d_call: TRBD1; v_call: TRBV19; j_call: TRBJ1-5; clone_size: -
cdr3_nt: TGCGCCAGCAGCTTGTGGATTGGTTATGATGAGCAGTTCTTC; cdr3_aa: CASSLWIGYDEQFF; d_call: -; v_call: TRBV5-1; j_call: TRBJ2-1; clone_size: few
cdr3_nt: TGCAGTGCTAGGGGGCCTCATCCGGGCTACACCTTC; cdr3_aa: CSARGPHPGYTF; d_call: -; v_call: TRBV20-1; j_call: TRBJ1-2; clone_size: -
cdr3_nt: TGCAGCGTTAGGGGCGGGAGCTCCTACGAGCAGTACTTC; cdr3_aa: CSVRGGSSYEQYF; d_call: TRBD2; v_call: TRBV29-1; j_call: TRBJ2-7; clone_size: few
cdr3_nt: TGTGCCAGCTCACCAGGAATTTCAGGGGACAATCAGCCCCAGCATTTT; cdr3_aa: CASSPGISGDNQPQHF; d_call: -; v_call: TRBV18; j_call: TRBJ1-5; clone_size: -
cdr3_nt: TGTGCCAGCAGCCTACCACGGGGTGCGGGTTCCTACAATGAGCAGTTCTTC; cdr3_aa: CASSLPRGAGSYNEQFF; d_call: -; v_call: TRBV5-6; j_call: TRBJ2-1; clone_size: -
cdr3_nt: TGTGCCAGCAGCCCCTCCTCTGTAGCGGGAGGGATAGAGCAAGAGACCCAGTACTTC; cdr3_aa: CASSPSSVAGGIEQETQYF; d_call: TRBD2; v_call: TRBV5-4; j_call: TRBJ2-5; clone_size: once
cdr3_nt: TGTGCCAGCAGCTTAGAGACTAGTTACGAGCAGTACTTC; cdr3_aa: CASSLETSYEQYF; d_call: -; v_call: TRBV7-9; j_call: TRBJ2-7; clone_size: -
cdr3_nt: TGTGCCAGCAGTTTGGAGGGTGGGTACACTGAAGCTTTCTTT; cdr3_aa: CASSLEGGYTEAFF; d_call: -; v_call: TRBV12-3/TRBV12-4; j_call: TRBJ1-1; clone_size: -
cdr3_nt: TGTGCCAGCTCCCCCCAAGGCAATCAGCCCCAGCATTTT; cdr3_aa: CASSPQGNQPQHF; d_call: -; v_call: TRBV18; j_call: TRBJ1-5; clone_size: -
cdr3_nt: TGCGCCAGCAGCCCGGCGGGGGCCGGGGAGCTGTTTTTT; cdr3_aa: CASSPAGAGELFF; d_call: TRBD2; v_call: TRBV5-1; j_call: TRBJ2-2; clone_size: -
cdr3_nt: TGTGCCAGCAGCAAATCTCCGGGACAGAGTGGCTACACCTTC; cdr3_aa: CASSKSPGQSGYTF; d_call: TRBD1; v_call: TRBV7-2; j_call: TRBJ1-2; clone_size: -